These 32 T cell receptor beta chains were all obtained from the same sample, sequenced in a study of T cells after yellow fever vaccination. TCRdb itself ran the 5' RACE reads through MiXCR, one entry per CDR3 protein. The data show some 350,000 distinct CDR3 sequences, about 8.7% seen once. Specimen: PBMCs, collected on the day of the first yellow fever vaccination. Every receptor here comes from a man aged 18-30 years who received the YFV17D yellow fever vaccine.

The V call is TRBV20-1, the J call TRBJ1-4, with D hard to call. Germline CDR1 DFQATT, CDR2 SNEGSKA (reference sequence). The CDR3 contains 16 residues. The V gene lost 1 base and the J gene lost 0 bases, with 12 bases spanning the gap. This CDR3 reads CSARAGAGATNEKLFF. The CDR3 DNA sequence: TGCAGTGCTAGAGCAGGTGCCGGGGCAACTAATGAAAAACTGTTTTTT.

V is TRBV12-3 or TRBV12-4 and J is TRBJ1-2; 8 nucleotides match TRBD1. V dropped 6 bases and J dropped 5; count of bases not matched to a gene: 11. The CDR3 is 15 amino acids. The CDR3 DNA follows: TGTGCCAGCAGGTCAACCGGGACAGGACTTTATGGCTACACCTTC. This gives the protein CASRSTGTGLYGYTF.

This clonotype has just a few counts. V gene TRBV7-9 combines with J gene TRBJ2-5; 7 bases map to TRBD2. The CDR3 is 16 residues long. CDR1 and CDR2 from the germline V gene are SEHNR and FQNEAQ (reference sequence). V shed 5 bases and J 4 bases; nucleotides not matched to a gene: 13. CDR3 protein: CASSPTDGGLVETQYF. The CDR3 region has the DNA TGTGCCAGCAGCCCGACGGACGGGGGGTTGGTAGAGACCCAGTACTTC.

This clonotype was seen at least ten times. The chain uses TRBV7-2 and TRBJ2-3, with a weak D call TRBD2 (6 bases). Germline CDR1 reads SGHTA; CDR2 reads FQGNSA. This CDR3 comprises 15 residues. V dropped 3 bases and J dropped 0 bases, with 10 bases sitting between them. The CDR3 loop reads CASSFSGSSTDTQYF. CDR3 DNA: TGTGCCAGCAGCTTTAGCGGCTCTAGCACAGATACGCAGTATTTT.

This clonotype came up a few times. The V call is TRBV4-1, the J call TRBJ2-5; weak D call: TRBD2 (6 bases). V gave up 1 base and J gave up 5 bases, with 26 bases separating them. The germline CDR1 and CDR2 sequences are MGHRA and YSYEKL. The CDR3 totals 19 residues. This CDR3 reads CASSQVNHADSWGEETQYF. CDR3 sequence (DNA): TGCGCCAGCAGCCAAGTAAACCACGCTGACTCGTGGGGGGAGGAGACCCAGTACTTC.

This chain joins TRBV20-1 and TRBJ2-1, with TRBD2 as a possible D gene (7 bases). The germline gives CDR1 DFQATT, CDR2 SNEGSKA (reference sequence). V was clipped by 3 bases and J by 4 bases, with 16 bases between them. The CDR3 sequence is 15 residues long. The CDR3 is CSASTAGGAYNEQFF. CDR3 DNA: TGCAGTGCTAGCACCGCTGGGGGGGCGTACAATGAGCAGTTCTTC.

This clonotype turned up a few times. CDR3 in amino acids: CASSGWDTQYF. The CDR3 DNA reads as TGTGCCAGCAGCGGTTGGGATACGCAGTATTTT. This chain joins TRBV7-2 and TRBJ2-3; D remains ambiguous. V was pared by 5 bases and J by 6 bases, with 6 bases between. Per germline, CDR1 SGHTA and CDR2 FQGNSA. This CDR3 contains 11 residues.

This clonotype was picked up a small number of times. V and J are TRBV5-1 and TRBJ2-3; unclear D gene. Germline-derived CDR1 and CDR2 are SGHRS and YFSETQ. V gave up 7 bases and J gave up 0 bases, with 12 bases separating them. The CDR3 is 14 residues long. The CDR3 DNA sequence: TGCGCCAGCGGCACAGTAGTAAGCACAGATACGCAGTATTTT. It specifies CASGTVVSTDTQYF.

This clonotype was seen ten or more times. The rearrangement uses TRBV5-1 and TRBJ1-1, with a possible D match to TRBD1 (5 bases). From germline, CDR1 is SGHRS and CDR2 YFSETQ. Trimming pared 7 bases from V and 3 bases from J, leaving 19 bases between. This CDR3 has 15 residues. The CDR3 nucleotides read TGCGCCAGCGGGTATCAGGGAACCCGAGACACTGAAGCTTTCTTT. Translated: CASGYQGTRDTEAFF.

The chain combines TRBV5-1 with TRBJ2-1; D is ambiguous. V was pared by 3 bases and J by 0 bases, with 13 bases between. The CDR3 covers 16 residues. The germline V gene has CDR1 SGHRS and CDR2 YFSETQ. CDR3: CASSWPRPSSYNEQFF. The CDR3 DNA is TGCGCCAGCAGCTGGCCCAGACCGAGCTCCTACAATGAGCAGTTCTTC. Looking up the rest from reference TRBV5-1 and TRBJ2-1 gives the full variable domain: KAGVTQTPRYLIKTRGQQVTLSCSPISGHRSVSWYQQTPGQGLQFLFEYFSETQRNKGNFPGRFSGRQFSNSRSEMNVSTLELGDSALYLCASSWPRPSSYNEQFFGPGTRLTVL.

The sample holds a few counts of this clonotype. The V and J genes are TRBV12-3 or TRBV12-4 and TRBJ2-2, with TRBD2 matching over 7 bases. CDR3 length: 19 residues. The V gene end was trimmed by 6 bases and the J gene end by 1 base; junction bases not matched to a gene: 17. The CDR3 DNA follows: TGTGCCAGCAGCCTCCGGATAGCGGGCGCCAGATTGAACACCGGGGAGCTGTTTTTT. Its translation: CASSLRIAGARLNTGELFF.

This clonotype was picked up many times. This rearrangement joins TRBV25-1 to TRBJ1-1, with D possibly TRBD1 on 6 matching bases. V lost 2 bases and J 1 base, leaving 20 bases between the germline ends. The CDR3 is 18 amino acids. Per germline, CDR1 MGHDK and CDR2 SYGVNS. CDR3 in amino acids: CASSEGGGVKGANTEAFF. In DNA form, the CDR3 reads TGTGCCAGCAGTGAAGGAGGGGGGGTAAAGGGAGCGAACACTGAAGCTTTCTTT.

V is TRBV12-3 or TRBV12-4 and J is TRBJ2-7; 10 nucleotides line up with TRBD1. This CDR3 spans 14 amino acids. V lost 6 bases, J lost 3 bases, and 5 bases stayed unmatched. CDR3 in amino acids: CASRTGTGVYEQYF. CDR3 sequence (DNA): TGTGCCAGCAGAACCGGGACAGGGGTCTACGAGCAGTACTTC.

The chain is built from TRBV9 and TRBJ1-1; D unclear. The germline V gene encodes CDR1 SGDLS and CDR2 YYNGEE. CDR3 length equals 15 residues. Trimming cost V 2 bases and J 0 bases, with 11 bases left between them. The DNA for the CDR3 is TGTGCCAGCAGCGTTTTAGGACGGGTGAACACTGAAGCTTTCTTT. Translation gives CASSVLGRVNTEAFF. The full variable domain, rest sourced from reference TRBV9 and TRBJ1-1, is DSGVTQTPKHLITATGQRVTLRCSPRSGDLSVYWYQQSLDQGLQFLIQYYNGEERAKGNILERFSAQQFPDLHSELNLSSLELGDSALYFCASSVLGRVNTEAFFGQGTRLTVV.

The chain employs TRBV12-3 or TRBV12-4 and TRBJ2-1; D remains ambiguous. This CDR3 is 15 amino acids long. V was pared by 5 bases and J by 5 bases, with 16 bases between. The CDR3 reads CASSHGILTHNEQFF. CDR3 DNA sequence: TGTGCCAGCAGTCATGGGATCTTGACCCACAATGAGCAGTTCTTC.

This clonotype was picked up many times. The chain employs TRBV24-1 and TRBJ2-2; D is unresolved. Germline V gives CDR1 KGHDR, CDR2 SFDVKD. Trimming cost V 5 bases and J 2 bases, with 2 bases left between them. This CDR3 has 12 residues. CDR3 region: CATSVNTGELFF. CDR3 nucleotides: TGTGCCACCAGTGTAAACACCGGGGAGCTGTTTTTT.

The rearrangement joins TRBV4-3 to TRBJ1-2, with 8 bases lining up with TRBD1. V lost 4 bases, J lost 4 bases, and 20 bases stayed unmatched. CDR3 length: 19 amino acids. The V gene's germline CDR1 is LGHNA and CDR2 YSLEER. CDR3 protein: CASSPYHGQGVVVGYGYTF. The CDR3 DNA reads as TGCGCCAGCAGCCCCTATCACGGACAGGGTGTCGTAGTTGGCTATGGCTACACCTTC.

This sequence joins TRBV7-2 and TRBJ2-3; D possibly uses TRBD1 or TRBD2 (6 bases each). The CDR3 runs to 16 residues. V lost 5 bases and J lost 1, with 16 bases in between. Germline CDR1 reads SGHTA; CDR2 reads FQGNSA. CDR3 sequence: CASSTSPTGGTDTQYF. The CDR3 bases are TGTGCCAGCAGCACTAGCCCGACAGGAGGCACAGATACGCAGTATTTT.

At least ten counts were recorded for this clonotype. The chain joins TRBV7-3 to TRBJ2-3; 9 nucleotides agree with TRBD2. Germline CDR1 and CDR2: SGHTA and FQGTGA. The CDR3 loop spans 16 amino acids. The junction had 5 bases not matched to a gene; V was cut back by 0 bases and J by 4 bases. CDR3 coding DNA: TGTGCCAGCAGCTTAACCGGCGGGGGGGCTTCAGATACGCAGTATTTT. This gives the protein CASSLTGGGASDTQYF.

The CDR3 loop reads CASSSGQGPFLAFF. CDR3 nucleotide sequence: TGTGCCAGCAGCTCGGGACAAGGGCCTTTTCTAGCTTTCTTT. The chain couples TRBV7-9 to TRBJ1-1, with D possibly matching TRBD1 (6 bases). The CDR3 loop spans 14 amino acids. Trimming stripped 4 bases from V and 10 bases from J, with 19 bases between. Germline V gene lookup returns CDR1 SEHNR and CDR2 FQNEAQ (reference sequence). The full variable domain, completed using reference TRBV7-9 and TRBJ1-1, is DTGVSQNPRHKITKRGQNVTFRCDPISEHNRLYWYRQTLGQGPEFLTYFQNEAQLEKSRLLSDRFSAERPKGSFSTLEIQRTEQGDSAMYLCASSSGQGPFLAFFGQGTRLTVV.

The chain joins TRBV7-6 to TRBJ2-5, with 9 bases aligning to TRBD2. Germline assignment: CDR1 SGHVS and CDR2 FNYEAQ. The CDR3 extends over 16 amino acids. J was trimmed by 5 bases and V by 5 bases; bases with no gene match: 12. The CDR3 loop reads CASSVWGGGAPETQYF. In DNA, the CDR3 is TGTGCCAGCAGCGTGTGGGGCGGGGGGGCCCCTGAGACCCAGTACTTC.

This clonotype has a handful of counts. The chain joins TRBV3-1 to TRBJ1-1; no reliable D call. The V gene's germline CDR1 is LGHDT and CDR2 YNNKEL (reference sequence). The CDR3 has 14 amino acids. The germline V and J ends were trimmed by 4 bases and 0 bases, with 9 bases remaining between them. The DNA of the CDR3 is TGTGCCAGCAGCCCTACAGAGCTGAACACTGAAGCTTTCTTT. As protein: CASSPTELNTEAFF.

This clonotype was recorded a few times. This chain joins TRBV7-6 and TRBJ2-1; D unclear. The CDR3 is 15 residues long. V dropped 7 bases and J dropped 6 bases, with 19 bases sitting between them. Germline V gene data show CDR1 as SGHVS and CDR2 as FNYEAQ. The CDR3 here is CASTLPGLHGNEQFF. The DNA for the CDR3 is TGTGCCAGCACCCTCCCGGGTCTTCACGGCAATGAGCAGTTCTTC.

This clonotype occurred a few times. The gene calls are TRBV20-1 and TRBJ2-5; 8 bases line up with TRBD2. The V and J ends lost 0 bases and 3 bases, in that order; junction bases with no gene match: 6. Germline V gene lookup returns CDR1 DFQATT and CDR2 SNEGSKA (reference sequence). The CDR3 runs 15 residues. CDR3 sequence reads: CSARDFRGGEETQYF. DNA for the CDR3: TGCAGTGCTAGAGATTTTCGGGGGGGCGAAGAGACCCAGTACTTC.

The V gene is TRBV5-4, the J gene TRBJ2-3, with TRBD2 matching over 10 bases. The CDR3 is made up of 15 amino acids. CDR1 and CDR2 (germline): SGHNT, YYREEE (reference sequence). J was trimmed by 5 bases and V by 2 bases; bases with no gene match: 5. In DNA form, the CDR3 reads TGTGCCAGCAGCTTCCTAGCGGGGGCGGGAGATACGCAGTATTTT. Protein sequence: CASSFLAGAGDTQYF.

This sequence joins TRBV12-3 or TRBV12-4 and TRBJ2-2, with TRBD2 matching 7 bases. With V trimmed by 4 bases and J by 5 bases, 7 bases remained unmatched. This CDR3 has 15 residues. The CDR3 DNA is TGTGCCAGCAGTTCCAGCGGGGTATGGACCGGGGAGCTGTTTTTT. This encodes CASSSSGVWTGELFF.

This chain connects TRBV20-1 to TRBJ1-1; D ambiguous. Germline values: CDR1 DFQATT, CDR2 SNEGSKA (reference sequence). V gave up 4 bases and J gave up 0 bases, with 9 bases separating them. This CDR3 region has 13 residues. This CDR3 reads CSANRGLNTEAFF. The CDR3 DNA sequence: TGCAGTGCTAATCGGGGTTTGAACACTGAAGCTTTCTTT.

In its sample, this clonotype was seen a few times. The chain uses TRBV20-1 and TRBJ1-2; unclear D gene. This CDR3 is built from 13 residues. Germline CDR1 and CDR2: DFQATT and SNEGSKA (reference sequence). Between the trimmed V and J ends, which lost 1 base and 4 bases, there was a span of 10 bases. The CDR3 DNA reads TGCAGTGCTAGAGCCACGGGAAGCTATGGCTACACCTTC. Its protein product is CSARATGSYGYTF.

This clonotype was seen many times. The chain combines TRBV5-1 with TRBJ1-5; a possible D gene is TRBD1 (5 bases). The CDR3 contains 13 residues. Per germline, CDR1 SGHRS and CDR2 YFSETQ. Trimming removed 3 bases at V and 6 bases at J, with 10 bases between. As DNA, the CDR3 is TGCGCCAGCAGCTGGACGGGGGGTCAGCCCCAGCATTTT. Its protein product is CASSWTGGQPQHF.

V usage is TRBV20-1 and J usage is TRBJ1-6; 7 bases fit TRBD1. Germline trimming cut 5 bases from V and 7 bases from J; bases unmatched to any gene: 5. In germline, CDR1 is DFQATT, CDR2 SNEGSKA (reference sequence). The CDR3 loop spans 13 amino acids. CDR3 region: CSALRTGNSPLHF. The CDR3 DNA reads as TGCAGTGCTCTTCGGACAGGAAATTCACCCCTCCACTTT.

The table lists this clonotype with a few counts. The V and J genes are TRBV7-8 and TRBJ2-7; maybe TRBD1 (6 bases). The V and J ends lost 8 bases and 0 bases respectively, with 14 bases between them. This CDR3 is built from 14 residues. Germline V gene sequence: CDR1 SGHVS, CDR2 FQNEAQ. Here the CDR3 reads CASVQGTTSYEQYF. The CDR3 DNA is TGTGCCAGCGTGCAGGGGACCACCTCCTACGAGCAGTACTTC.

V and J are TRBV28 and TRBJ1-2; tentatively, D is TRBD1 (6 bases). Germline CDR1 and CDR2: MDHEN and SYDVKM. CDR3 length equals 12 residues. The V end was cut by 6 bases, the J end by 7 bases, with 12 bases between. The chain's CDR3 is CASRIGTSGYTF. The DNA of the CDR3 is TGTGCCAGCAGGATCGGGACATCTGGCTACACCTTC.